These 18 T cell receptor beta chains originate from one sample sequenced in a study of cytomegalovirus exposure and HLA in healthy donors. 60 Vbeta and 13 Jbeta primers were used in PCR. Sequencing used immunoSEQ multiplex PCR; TCRdb keeps in-frame clones, though not all of them. The table shows over 150,000 clones, with 75% to 90% occurring only once. The sequenced material came from PBMCs. The receptors stem from a boy aged 5-17 years in good health and CMV-seronegative.

This clone occurred a few times. The chain employs TRBV5-1 and TRBJ2-7, with TRBD1 identical over 7 bases. Losses at the gene ends were 3 bases for V and 4 bases for J; bases not matched to a gene: 4. Germline lookup yields CDR1 SGHRS and CDR2 YFSETQ. There are 13 residues in the CDR3. As DNA, the CDR3 is TGCGCCAGCAGCTCCCGACAGGGATACGAGCAGTACTTC. It is translated as CASSSRQGYEQYF.

V is TRBV10-3 and J is TRBJ1-2; 9 bases are shared with TRBD1. The germline CDR1 and CDR2 sequences are ENHRY and SYGVKD. V lost 0 bases and J lost 7; bases outside the gene matches: 6. The CDR3 spans 15 residues. CDR3 region: CAISESAGQGCGYTF. The DNA for the CDR3 is TGTGCCATCAGTGAGTCCGCGGGACAGGGATGTGGCTACACCTTC.

In this sample, this clone turned up once. This chain uses TRBV9 with TRBJ1-1; D unclear. CDR3 length: 15 residues. V was cut by 0 bases and J by 5 bases, with 14 bases left in between. CDR1 and CDR2 (germline): SGDLS, YYNGEE. The CDR3 loop reads CASSVGGGPGTEAFF. The CDR3 region has the DNA TGTGCCAGCAGCGTAGGCGGCGGGCCGGGGACTGAAGCTTTCTTT.

This chain connects TRBV9 to TRBJ2-3; 8 positions match TRBD1. CDR3 size: 16 residues. Trimming at V came to 0 bases and at J to 3 bases, leaving 6 bases not matched to a gene. In germline, CDR1 is SGDLS, CDR2 YYNGEE. CDR3 protein: CASSVGGGQGTDTQYF. CDR3 coding DNA: TGTGCCAGCAGCGTAGGGGGAGGACAGGGAACAGATACGCAGTATTTT.

The chain joins TRBV5-1 to TRBJ2-7; 9 nucleotides align to TRBD1. This CDR3 has 16 amino acids. The V gene's germline CDR1 is SGHRS and CDR2 YFSETQ. With V trimmed by 2 bases and J by 1 base, 7 bases remained unmatched. CDR3 sequence reads: CASSFLQGAASYEQYF. The CDR3 DNA is TGCGCCAGCAGCTTTCTACAGGGGGCCGCATCCTACGAGCAGTACTTC.

The CDR3 DNA reads TGTGCCAGCAGCGTCGTTCATCGGGCTTTCTTT. Its translation is CASSVVHRAFF. This chain joins TRBV9 and TRBJ1-1; D remains unclear. The CDR3 runs 11 residues. Between the trimmed V and J ends, which lost 2 bases and 11 bases, there was a span of 10 bases. The germline CDR1 and CDR2 sequences are SGDLS and YYNGEE. Full variable domain (remainder filled in from reference TRBV9 and TRBJ1-1): DSGVTQTPKHLITATGQRVTLRCSPRSGDLSVYWYQQSLDQGLQFLIQYYNGEERAKGNILERFSAQQFPDLHSELNLSSLELGDSALYFCASSVVHRAFFGQGTRLTVV.

The rearrangement joins TRBV5-1 to TRBJ2-1, with TRBD2 identical over 7 bases. The CDR3 spans 11 residues. J was trimmed by 14 bases and V by 7 bases; bases with no gene match: 9. Germline loops: CDR1 SGHRS, CDR2 YFSETQ. In DNA form, the CDR3 reads TGCGCCAGCGGGCGGGGGAGGGCGGAGTTCTTC. Translated, it gives CASGRGRAEFF. Based on the CDR3 plus reference TRBV5-1 and TRBJ2-1, the full variable domain is KAGVTQTPRYLIKTRGQQVTLSCSPISGHRSVSWYQQTPGQGLQFLFEYFSETQRNKGNFPGRFSGRQFSNSRSEMNVSTLELGDSALYLCASGRGRAEFFGPGTRLTVL.

The genes are TRBV30 and TRBJ1-5, with 8 positions matching TRBD1. After removal of 3 bases from V and 2 bases from J, the junction contained 3 bases not matched to a gene. CDR1 is GTSNPN, CDR2 SVGIG, per germline (reference sequence). CDR3 length: 14 amino acids. DNA of the CDR3: TGTGCCTGGAGCCCGACAGGGGGCAATCAGCCCCAGCATTTT. Amino acids: CAWSPTGGNQPQHF.

The V and J genes are TRBV16 and TRBJ1-2; a possible D gene is TRBD1 (6 bases). CDR3 length equals 13 residues. Germline V gene data show CDR1 as KGHSY and CDR2 as FQNENV. Trimming took 0 bases from V and 4 from J, leaving 6 bases between them. This chain's CDR3 is CASSQSGGYGYTF. CDR3 bases: TGTGCCAGCAGCCAATCAGGGGGCTATGGCTACACCTTC.

The chain's CDR3 is CASRPRDSHYGYTF. The CDR3 region has the DNA TGCGCCAGCAGGCCCCGGGACAGCCACTATGGCTACACCTTC. The rearrangement joins TRBV5-1 to TRBJ1-2; 7 bases are a match to TRBD1. Germline V lookup: CDR1 SGHRS, CDR2 YFSETQ. This CDR3 comprises 14 residues. V shed 5 bases, J shed 3 bases, and the junction held 7 bases outside the gene matches.

The chain carries TRBV5-1 and TRBJ1-4; tentative D call: TRBD1 (6 bases). This CDR3 has 15 amino acids. Trimming left V 1 base short and J 6 bases short, with 13 bases between. Germline V CDR1 and CDR2: SGHRS, YFSETQ. The CDR3 loop is CASSLSLDSHEKLFF. The CDR3 DNA reads as TGCGCCAGCAGCTTGTCCCTGGACAGCCATGAAAAACTGTTTTTT.

The table lists this clone with a few counts. The chain uses TRBV6-1 and TRBJ1-5; 9 nucleotides align to TRBD1. The length of the CDR3 is 15 residues. V lost 4 bases, J lost 6 bases, and 7 bases stayed unmatched. Germline loops: CDR1 MNHNS, CDR2 SASEGT. The CDR3 bases are TGTGCCAGCAGTGTAAGACAGGGGGATTCTCAGCCCCAGCATTTT. This translates into CASSVRQGDSQPQHF.

The CDR3 nucleotides read TGTGCCAGTAGTATAACACGGCGGAGCTCCTACAATGAGCAGTTCTTC. It is translated as CASSITRRSSYNEQFF. J is TRBJ2-1 and V is TRBV19; D not certain. Germline V gene data show CDR1 as LNHDA and CDR2 as SQIVND (reference sequence). The ends were cut back, 2 bases at V and 0 bases at J, with 11 bases in the middle. This CDR3 contains 16 residues.

The V gene is TRBV10-3, the J gene TRBJ2-7; no reliable D call. The CDR3 extends over 14 amino acids. Looked up from germline, CDR1 is ENHRY and CDR2 is SYGVKD. The germline V and J ends were trimmed by 3 bases and 3 bases, with 12 bases remaining between them. The CDR3: CAISESLGGYEQYF. The CDR3 DNA is TGTGCCATCAGTGAATCTCTCGGCGGCTACGAGCAGTACTTC.

The chain couples TRBV7-9 to TRBJ1-4; D ambiguous. V was shortened by 3 bases and J by 3 bases, with 14 bases between the two germline ends. Germline-derived CDR1 and CDR2 are SEHNR and FQNEAQ (reference sequence). This CDR3 is built from 16 residues. CDR3 DNA: TGTGCCAGCAGCTTGGAGGGAAGGCCAGCTAATGAAAAACTGTTTTTT. As protein: CASSLEGRPANEKLFF.

V gene TRBV7-9 combines with J gene TRBJ2-5; TRBD1 agrees at 12 bases. V lost 5 bases to trimming and J lost 4 bases; unmatched junction nucleotides: 5. Germline CDR1 SEHNR, CDR2 FQNEAQ (reference sequence). This CDR3 has 15 amino acids. CDR3 coding DNA: TGTGCCAGCAGCCCCGGGACAGGGGGCTCAGAGACCCAGTACTTC. Amino acid sequence: CASSPGTGGSETQYF.

This chain uses TRBV6-5 with TRBJ2-7; no definite D call. V lost 4 bases to trimming and J lost 2 bases, with 9 bases between them. The CDR3 is 13 amino acids. CDR1 and CDR2 (germline): MNHEY, SVGAGI. CDR3 DNA sequence: TGTGCCAGCAGTTTGTCAGCGACCTACGAGCAGTACTTC. This codes for CASSLSATYEQYF.

The chain employs TRBV5-1 and TRBJ1-4; 7 bases are shared with TRBD1. Germline V gene sequence: CDR1 SGHRS, CDR2 YFSETQ. With 0 bases clipped from V and 0 bases from J, the junction kept 5 bases outside the gene matches. The CDR3 sequence is 17 residues long. The CDR3 is CASSLEHRGSTNEKLFF. Written as DNA, the CDR3 is TGCGCCAGCAGCTTGGAGCACAGGGGATCAACTAATGAAAAACTGTTTTTT.